Listed here are 5 T cell receptor beta chains from one sample, sequenced in a study of response to subunit inactivated influenza vaccine. TCRdb called the RT-PCR reads again in MiXCR, with one record for every CDR3 protein. The sample lists hundreds of thousands of distinct CDR3 sequences; roughly 27% were seen once. Sequencing was performed on CD4+ T cells sorted from PBMCs, taken 5 days after vaccination. These receptors came from a man aged 50 to 60 who received an inactivated influenza vaccine.

This clonotype was recorded once. This chain joins TRBV20-1 and TRBJ2-3; TRBD2 aligns across 7 bases. The V segment lost 3 bases and the J segment 1 base; nucleotides outside the gene matches: 4. The CDR3 is 14 amino acids. Germline lookup yields CDR1 DFQATT and CDR2 SNEGSKA (reference sequence). CDR3: CSASRGRGTDTQYF. CDR3 nucleotide sequence: TGCAGTGCTAGCCGCGGGAGAGGCACAGATACGCAGTATTTT.

The chain is built from TRBV15 and TRBJ1-4; D is perhaps TRBD1 (5 bases). Germline loops: CDR1 LNHNV, CDR2 YYDKDF (reference sequence). This CDR3 contains 24 residues. The V end was cut by 1 base, the J end by 0 bases, with 33 bases between. The CDR3 DNA reads as TGTGCCACCAGCAGAGTGAGCGGGGACTCTCCTGTGAGGCGAACACTAACAACTAATGAAAAACTGTTTTTT. Translated: CATSRVSGDSPVRRTLTTNEKLFF.

A few counts support this clonotype. This chain joins TRBV12-3 or TRBV12-4 and TRBJ1-5, with D perhaps matching TRBD1 (5 bases). V lost 3 bases and J lost 4, with 13 bases in between. The CDR3 is 15 amino acids. Here the CDR3 reads CASSLRRGANQPQHF. In DNA form, the CDR3 reads TGTGCCAGCAGTTTGCGTCGGGGCGCGAATCAGCCCCAGCATTTT.

The genes are TRBV12-3 or TRBV12-4 and TRBJ2-2; either TRBD1 or TRBD2 may fit D (5 bases each). The CDR3 extends over 14 amino acids. V was clipped by 11 bases and J by 5 bases, with 18 bases between them. The CDR3, as DNA: TGTGCCTCCGCGGAGGCAGGGCGTACCGGGGAGCTGTTTTTT. This encodes CASAEAGRTGELFF.

The genes are TRBV7-9 and TRBJ1-2; D is possibly TRBD1 (6 bases). The V end lost 8 bases, the J end lost 6 bases, and 25 bases lay between the germline ends. CDR1 SEHNR and CDR2 FQNEAQ come from the germline V gene (reference sequence). The CDR3 is 16 amino acids. In nucleotides, the CDR3 is TGTGCCAGCGCCTCTCTGGAAGCGGAGCGGGGGCATGGCTACACCTTC. Amino acids: CASASLEAERGHGYTF.